Each of the 4 T cell receptor beta chains below was sequenced from the same sample in a study of regulatory T cells in long-lasting Graves disease. The time point: newly diagnosed GD, antithyroid drugs for less than 3 months. PBMCs provided the RNA from which the TCR library was made. Building the TCR beta libraries relied on iRepertoire HTBI primers, and CDR3 regions underwent Arm-PCR. TCRdb passed the multiplex PCR reads through MiXCR, listing each CDR3 protein once. Here the sample spans about 610,000 distinct CDR3 sequences, around 15% being singletons. In addition, the sample was reused for a study of T cells in Graves' hyperthyroidism and ophthalmopathy.

Sequenced here: peripheral blood mononuclear cells (PBMCs), sampled at new diagnosis, from a patient treated with antithyroid drugs. The receptors come from a man between 18 and 35 years old with Graves disease.

This clonotype was seen only a few times. This chain links TRBV4-1 with TRBJ1-1, with D possibly being TRBD1 (6 bases). V was pared by 4 bases and J by 0 bases, with 12 bases between. This CDR3 is 15 amino acids long. Germline V gene data show CDR1 as MGHRA and CDR2 as YSYEKL. CDR3 sequence reads: CASSPSGAMNTEAFF. CDR3 bases: TGCGCCAGCAGCCCTTCGGGGGCTATGAACACTGAAGCTTTCTTT.

This clonotype was observed at least ten times. The rearrangement joins TRBV27 to TRBJ2-2; the D call may be TRBD1 or TRBD2 (5 bases each). The V gene lost 6 bases and the J gene lost 3 bases, with 20 bases spanning the gap. Per the germline V gene, CDR1 is MNHEY and CDR2 is SMNVEV (reference sequence). The CDR3 is 17 residues long. CDR3 sequence reads: CASSRGPGQGYTGELFF. The CDR3 DNA reads as TGTGCCAGCAGCCGAGGACCGGGGCAGGGCTACACCGGGGAGCTGTTTTTT.

At least ten counts were recorded for this clonotype. This chain uses TRBV12-3 or TRBV12-4 with TRBJ1-1, with D possibly TRBD1 on 6 matching bases. Between the trimmed V and J ends, which lost 5 bases and 4 bases, there was a span of 23 bases. The CDR3 runs to 17 residues. Here the CDR3 reads CASSPYLTSRGGTEAFF. The CDR3 DNA reads TGTGCCAGCAGTCCCTACCTTACGTCCAGGGGCGGCACTGAAGCTTTCTTT.

This clonotype was seen only a few times. The chain has TRBV28 and TRBJ1-2; D perhaps matches TRBD1 (5 bases). The CDR3 covers 17 residues. The germline V gene has CDR1 MDHEN and CDR2 SYDVKM. V lost 6 bases, J lost 4 bases, and 24 bases lay in between. CDR3 residues: CASSSLGGVASLYGYTF. The CDR3 DNA is TGTGCCAGCAGCTCACTGGGAGGGGTTGCGTCCCTCTATGGCTACACCTTC.